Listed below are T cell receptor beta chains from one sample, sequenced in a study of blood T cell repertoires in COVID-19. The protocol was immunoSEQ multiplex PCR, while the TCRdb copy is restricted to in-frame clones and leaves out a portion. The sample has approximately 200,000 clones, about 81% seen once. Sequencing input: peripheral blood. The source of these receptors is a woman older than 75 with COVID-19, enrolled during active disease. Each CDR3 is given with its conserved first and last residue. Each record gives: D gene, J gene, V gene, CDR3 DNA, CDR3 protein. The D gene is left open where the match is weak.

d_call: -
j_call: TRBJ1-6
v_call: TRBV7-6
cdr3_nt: TGTGCCAGCAGCAGGGAGGCTGGGACCTCCTATAATTCACCCCTCCACTTT
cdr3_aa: CASSREAGTSYNSPLHF

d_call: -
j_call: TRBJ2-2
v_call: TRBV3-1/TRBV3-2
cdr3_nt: TGTGCCAGCAGCCAGGGGGGGCCCGGGGAGCTGTTTTTT
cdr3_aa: CASSQGGPGELFF

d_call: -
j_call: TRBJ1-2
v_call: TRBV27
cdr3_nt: TGTGCCAGCAGCCCACTCTCCGGTTATGGCTACACCTTC
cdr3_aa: CASSPLSGYGYTF

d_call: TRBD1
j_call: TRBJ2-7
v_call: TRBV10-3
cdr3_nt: TGTGCCATCAGCTCGCCGGACAGGGCAACGACCTACGAGCAGTACTTC
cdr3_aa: CAISSPDRATTYEQYF

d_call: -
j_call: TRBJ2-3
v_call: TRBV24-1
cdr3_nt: TGTGCCACCAGCGCACAGGGTGCCCCCCGGGCAGATACGCAGTATTTT
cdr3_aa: CATSAQGAPRADTQYF

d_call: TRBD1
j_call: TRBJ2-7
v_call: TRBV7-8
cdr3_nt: TGTGCCAGCAGCTGGGACAGTGCTTATGTCGAGCAGTACTTC
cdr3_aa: CASSWDSAYVEQYF

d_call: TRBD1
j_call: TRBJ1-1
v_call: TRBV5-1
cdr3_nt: TGCGCCAGCAGCTCAATTCAGGGGGCTAACACTGAAGCTTTCTTT
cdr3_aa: CASSSIQGANTEAFF

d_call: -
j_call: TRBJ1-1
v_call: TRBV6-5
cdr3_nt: TGTGCCAGCAGTTACTCCGCAGTATACAGCGGAACTGAAGCTTTCTTT
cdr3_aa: CASSYSAVYSGTEAFF

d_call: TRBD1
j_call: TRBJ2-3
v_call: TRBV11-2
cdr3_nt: TGTGCCAGCAGCTTCCCGGCAGGGGGTAGCACAGATACGCAGTATTTT
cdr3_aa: CASSFPAGGSTDTQYF

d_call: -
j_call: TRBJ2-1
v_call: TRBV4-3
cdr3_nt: TGCGCCAGCAGCCAAGATCATAACTCCAATGAGCAGTTCTTC
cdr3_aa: CASSQDHNSNEQFF

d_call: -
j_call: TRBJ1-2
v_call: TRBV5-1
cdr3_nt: TGCGCCAGCAGCGCAACAGGGTACTATGGCTACACCTTC
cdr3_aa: CASSATGYYGYTF

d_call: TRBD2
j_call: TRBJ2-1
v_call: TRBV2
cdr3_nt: TGTGCCAGCAGTGAACGGGGACTAGCTCCCTACAATGAGCAGTTCTTC
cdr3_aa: CASSERGLAPYNEQFF

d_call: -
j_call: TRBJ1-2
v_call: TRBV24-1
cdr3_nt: TGTGCCACCAGTGCAGGGGATTATGGCTACACCTTC
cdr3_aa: CATSAGDYGYTF